The 27 T cell receptor beta chains below come from one sample, sequenced in a study of shared clonotypes between healthy human individuals. The data were produced by immunoSEQ multiplex PCR, yet TCRdb's version contains in-frame clones alone and is incomplete. The sample yields roughly 2.5 million clones, approximately 94% seen once. Sequencing was performed on naive CD4+ T cells sorted from blood. Subset specified: CD45RA+ positively selected. Receptor source: a man younger than 35 in good health.

In its sample, this clone was seen once. J is TRBJ2-1 and V is TRBV6-6, with 8 positions matching TRBD1. This CDR3 is 16 amino acids long. Trimming removed 3 bases from V and 9 bases from J; junction bases left unmatched: 13. Per germline, CDR1 MNHNY and CDR2 SVGAGI (reference sequence). The CDR3 coding sequence is TGTGCCAGCAGTTATCGACCAGGACAGGGACAGAGTGAGCAGTTCTTC. Its protein product is CASSYRPGQGQSEQFF.

The chain is built from TRBV19 and TRBJ2-4; D possibly uses TRBD1 or TRBD2 (5 bases each). The germline V gene encodes CDR1 LNHDA and CDR2 SQIVND (reference sequence). The length of the CDR3 is 13 residues. Trimming took 1 base from V and 12 from J, leaving 13 bases between them. The CDR3 DNA reads as TGTGCCAGTAGTATAGGGGACCTAAGTGCTCAGTACTTC. Translating it yields CASSIGDLSAQYF.

This CDR3 reads CSHGGADGYTF. The CDR3 nucleotides are TGCAGCCATGGGGGGGCAGATGGCTACACCTTC. The J gene is TRBJ1-2, the V gene TRBV29-1; TRBD1 is a possible D gene (6 bases). V dropped 8 bases and J dropped 6 bases, with 13 bases sitting between them. Germline V gene data show CDR1 as SQVTM and CDR2 as ANQGSEA. This CDR3 has 11 residues.

The gene calls are TRBV5-6 and TRBJ2-7, with TRBD1 matching over 10 bases. The trim removed 4 bases at V and 0 bases at J, leaving 10 bases unmatched. Germline lookup yields CDR1 SGHDT and CDR2 YYEEEE. The CDR3 covers 17 residues. In DNA form, the CDR3 reads TGTGCCAGCAGCCATATGGTGGGACAGGGGTTCTCCTACGAGCAGTACTTC. Its protein product is CASSHMVGQGFSYEQYF. The full variable domain, rest sourced from reference TRBV5-6 and TRBJ2-7, is DAGVTQSPTHLIKTRGQQVTLRCSPKSGHDTVSWYQQALGQGPQFIFQYYEEEERQRGNFPDRFSGHQFPNYSSELNVNALLLGDSALYLCASSHMVGQGFSYEQYFGPGTRLTVT.

The gene calls are TRBV5-4 and TRBJ2-1; 8 bases line up with TRBD1. Germline V CDR1 and CDR2: SGHNT, YYREEE (reference sequence). J gave up 8 bases and V 1 base, and 8 bases lay outside the gene matches. The CDR3 runs to 15 residues. CDR3 sequence: CASSLFQGAADEQFF. The CDR3 nucleotides are TGTGCCAGCAGCTTGTTTCAGGGGGCCGCAGATGAGCAGTTCTTC.

This clone was counted once. This rearrangement joins TRBV7-8 to TRBJ2-4; TRBD1 matches at 7 bases. Trimming at V came to 3 bases and at J to 7 bases, leaving 9 bases not matched to a gene. The germline V gene encodes CDR1 SGHVS and CDR2 FQNEAQ. The CDR3 is 15 amino acids. As DNA, the CDR3 is TGTGCCAGCAGCTTGAGGGACAGCCCAGGGAACATTCAGTACTTC. It translates to CASSLRDSPGNIQYF.

This chain connects TRBV5-1 to TRBJ2-6; unclear D gene. Germline V CDR1 and CDR2: SGHRS, YFSETQ. V was clipped by 4 bases and J by 0 bases, with 11 bases between them. The CDR3 sequence is 16 residues long. CDR3 in DNA: TGCGCCAGCAGCAGAATTACCACCTCTGGGGCCAACGTCCTGACTTTC. It translates to CASSRITTSGANVLTF.

This clone was detected once. The chain has TRBV9 and TRBJ2-1; D might be TRBD1 (5 bases). Germline V CDR1 and CDR2: SGDLS, YYNGEE. Trimming cost V 4 bases and J 7 bases, with 18 bases left between them. This CDR3 is built from 15 residues. Written as DNA, the CDR3 is TGTGCCAGCAGCTTCTCTGATTTTGGGGCAAATGAGCAGTTCTTC. The encoded protein is CASSFSDFGANEQFF.

The J gene is TRBJ2-7, the V gene TRBV14, with 8 bases identical to TRBD1. CDR3 length: 14 residues. Germline V gene data show CDR1 as SGHDN and CDR2 as FVKESK. V lost 1 base, J lost 3 bases, and 2 bases stayed unmatched. CDR3 sequence: CASSQGQGIYEQYF. The CDR3 DNA follows: TGTGCCAGCAGCCAAGGACAGGGGATCTACGAGCAGTACTTC.

J is TRBJ2-2 and V is TRBV5-8; tentatively, D is TRBD2 (6 bases). This CDR3 spans 17 amino acids. Per germline, CDR1 SGHTS and CDR2 YDEGEE. The V and J ends lost 4 bases and 1 base respectively, with 17 bases between them. The CDR3 loop is CASSTPLGGRNTGELFF. The CDR3 bases are TGTGCCAGCAGCACCCCCCTTGGAGGGAGGAACACCGGGGAGCTGTTTTTT.

The V gene is TRBV12-5, the J gene TRBJ2-5; TRBD2 agrees at 8 bases. This CDR3 spans 17 amino acids. After removal of 1 base from V and 0 bases from J, the junction contained 7 bases not matched to a gene. Germline V gives CDR1 LGHNT, CDR2 FRNRAP. The CDR3 spells CASGLGQTSAYQETQYF. Here the CDR3 DNA reads TGTGCTAGTGGTTTGGGTCAGACTAGCGCCTACCAAGAGACCCAGTACTTC.

This clone has a single count. The rearrangement uses TRBV7-2 and TRBJ2-5; 7 nucleotides align to TRBD1. The V segment lost 0 bases and the J segment 0 bases; nucleotides outside the gene matches: 16. The CDR3 covers 20 residues. Germline V CDR1 and CDR2: SGHTA, FQGNSA. Here the CDR3 reads CASSLAGGFGGSPHQETQYF. The CDR3 DNA sequence: TGTGCCAGCAGCTTAGCAGGGGGCTTTGGCGGCAGCCCCCACCAAGAGACCCAGTACTTC.

The J gene is TRBJ2-7, the V gene TRBV27; 12 bases are shared with TRBD1. Germline CDR1 reads MNHEY; CDR2 reads SMNVEV (reference sequence). This CDR3 spans 15 amino acids. Germline trimming cut 2 bases from V and 3 bases from J; bases unmatched to any gene: 2. This CDR3 reads CASSLGTGGFYEQYF. DNA of the CDR3: TGTGCCAGCAGTTTAGGGACAGGGGGCTTCTACGAGCAGTACTTC.

CDR3 sequence (DNA): TGTGCCAGCAGTGAATTTTTAGCCTTCGGCGATACGCAGTATTTT. Residues: CASSEFLAFGDTQYF. The J gene is TRBJ2-3, the V gene TRBV6-1, with D unresolved. The CDR3 sequence is 15 residues long. Trimming shortened V by 2 bases and J by 6 bases, and 15 bases separated the two germline ends. Germline V gene data show CDR1 as MNHNS and CDR2 as SASEGT.

The chain links TRBV7-6 to TRBJ2-5; D possibly matches TRBD1 or TRBD2 (5 bases each). V was pared by 2 bases and J by 0 bases, with 7 bases between. The CDR3 is made up of 14 amino acids. In germline, CDR1 is SGHVS, CDR2 FNYEAQ. The CDR3 loop reads CASSLLGDQETQYF. CDR3 nucleotides: TGTGCCAGCAGCTTACTGGGGGACCAAGAGACCCAGTACTTC.

DNA for the CDR3: TGTGCCAGCAGGACCGGGACAGGCACAGATACGCAGTATTTT. Its protein is CASRTGTGTDTQYF. The chain has TRBV6-1 and TRBJ2-3, with 7 bases aligning to TRBD1. CDR1 is MNHNS, CDR2 SASEGT, per germline. Trimming took 6 bases from V and 1 from J; bases not matched to a gene: 4. The CDR3 totals 14 residues.

This rearrangement joins TRBV9 to TRBJ1-4; no firm D call. Trimming shortened V by 2 bases and J by 1 base, and 9 bases separated the two germline ends. Per the germline V gene, CDR1 is SGDLS and CDR2 is YYNGEE. There are 15 residues in the CDR3. The CDR3 bases are TGTGCCAGCAGCGTTTCCCCGGGAACTAATGAAAAACTGTTTTTT. It yields the protein CASSVSPGTNEKLFF.

The chain couples TRBV5-1 to TRBJ2-5; 8 bases are a match to TRBD2. V was clipped by 4 bases and J by 5 bases; unmatched bases: 10. CDR1 SGHRS and CDR2 YFSETQ come from the germline V gene. The CDR3 extends over 15 amino acids. The CDR3 sequence is CASSTGLEGRETQYF. The CDR3, as DNA: TGCGCCAGCAGCACGGGACTAGAGGGTAGGGAGACCCAGTACTTC.

The V and J genes are TRBV18 and TRBJ2-7; 15 positions agree with TRBD2. The V segment lost 3 bases and the J segment 1 base; nucleotides outside the gene matches: 4. The V gene's germline CDR1 is KGHSH and CDR2 LQKENI. This CDR3 comprises 17 residues. CDR3 loop: CASSPGLAGGNSYEQYF. The CDR3 DNA reads as TGTGCCAGCTCACCGGGACTAGCGGGAGGAAATTCCTACGAGCAGTACTTC. Full variable domain (remainder filled in from reference TRBV18 and TRBJ2-7): NAGVMQNPRHLVRRRGQEARLRCSPMKGHSHVYWYRQLPEEGLKFMVYLQKENIIDESGMPKERFSAEFPKEGPSILRIQQVVRGDSAAYFCASSPGLAGGNSYEQYFGPGTRLTVT.

The rearrangement joins TRBV11-3 to TRBJ2-3; D call uncertain. V gave up 5 bases and J gave up 2 bases, with 14 bases separating them. Germline CDR1 reads SGHNT; CDR2 reads YENEEA. The CDR3 length is 15 residues. Here the CDR3 DNA reads TGTGCCAGCAGCGAAGCAACGTCCCCCACAGATACGCAGTATTTT. Its translation: CASSEATSPTDTQYF.

Only one count was recorded for this clone. J is TRBJ2-1 and V is TRBV7-9; 8 nucleotides align to TRBD1. This CDR3 contains 19 residues. With V trimmed by 1 base and J by 8 bases, 19 bases remained unmatched. Per germline, CDR1 SEHNR and CDR2 FQNEAQ (reference sequence). This CDR3 reads CASSLGQGRPNRVGDEQFF. The CDR3 bases are TGTGCCAGCAGCTTAGGACAGGGGCGGCCGAATCGGGTAGGGGATGAGCAGTTCTTC. The full variable domain, in which reference TRBV7-9 and TRBJ2-1 provide the parts outside the CDR3, is DTGVSQNPRHKITKRGQNVTFRCDPISEHNRLYWYRQTLGQGPEFLTYFQNEAQLEKSRLLSDRFSAERPKGSFSTLEIQRTEQGDSAMYLCASSLGQGRPNRVGDEQFFGPGTRLTVL.

CDR3 amino acids: CASSGGADGNEQFF. The DNA for the CDR3 is TGCGCCAGCTCTGGGGGGGCGGATGGCAATGAGCAGTTCTTC. The rearrangement joins TRBV10-1 to TRBJ2-1; tentatively, D is TRBD2 (7 bases). V lost 8 bases to trimming and J lost 6 bases, with 17 bases between them. The CDR3 has 14 residues. From germline, CDR1 is WNHNN and CDR2 SYGVQD (reference sequence).

The rearrangement uses TRBV28 and TRBJ1-5, with D unclear. CDR1 is MDHEN and CDR2 is SYDVKM in the germline V gene. V lost 2 bases and J lost 0, with 17 bases in between. The CDR3 sequence is 18 residues long. The CDR3 DNA sequence: TGTGCCAGCAGTTTAGTCTCTAGTGGGAGGGCTAGCAATCAGCCCCAGCATTTT. Its translation is CASSLVSSGRASNQPQHF.

The genes are TRBV30 and TRBJ2-3; weak D call: TRBD2 (5 bases). This CDR3 is built from 13 residues. Trimming shortened V by 4 bases and J by 4 bases, and 12 bases separated the two germline ends. Germline assignment: CDR1 GTSNPN and CDR2 SVGIG (reference sequence). The CDR3 region is CAWIPLAPDTQYF. The CDR3 nucleotides read TGTGCCTGGATTCCCCTAGCCCCAGATACGCAGTATTTT.

The chain links TRBV27 to TRBJ2-1; TRBD2 matches at 8 bases. Germline CDR1 MNHEY, CDR2 SMNVEV (reference sequence). J was trimmed by 0 bases and V by 5 bases; bases with no gene match: 9. This CDR3 comprises 17 residues. The CDR3 nucleotides are TGTGCCAGCAGTCGAGCCACTAGCGGAAGCTCCTACAATGAGCAGTTCTTC. This codes for CASSRATSGSSYNEQFF.

This chain uses TRBV28 with TRBJ1-5, with a possible D match to TRBD1 (5 bases). Germline V gene data show CDR1 as MDHEN and CDR2 as SYDVKM. This CDR3 has 14 amino acids. Trimming removed 5 bases at V and 2 bases at J, with 10 bases between. The CDR3 here is CASSGGERNQPQHF. The CDR3, as DNA: TGTGCCAGCAGTGGGGGGGAGCGCAATCAGCCCCAGCATTTT.

This rearrangement joins TRBV5-1 to TRBJ2-1; 10 bases match TRBD2. CDR3 length equals 15 residues. V shed 4 bases, J shed 5 bases, and the junction held 6 bases outside the gene matches. Germline V gene sequence: CDR1 SGHRS, CDR2 YFSETQ. The CDR3 nucleotides are TGCGCCAGCAGCCCCACTAGCGGGGATAACAATGAGCAGTTCTTC. Residues: CASSPTSGDNNEQFF.